This passage covers 30 T cell receptor beta chains from one sample sequenced in a study of T cells in Graves' hyperthyroidism and ophthalmopathy. Regions amplified from RNA transcripts were the TCR beta CDR3 regions. The study used the HTBI primer set for a first-round RT-PCR of the TCR CDR3. TCRdb used MiXCR to reprocess the multiplex PCR reads, holding one entry per CDR3 protein. The sample consists of a few hundred thousand distinct CDR3 sequences, 35% to 55% of them appearing once. The specimen was peripheral blood or thyroid tissue (not recorded which). The receptors were sampled from a woman under 30 with Graves' hyperthyroidism.

This clonotype was observed many times. A much larger clone differs from this one at a single base, so this may be a read error. The J gene is TRBJ2-6, the V gene TRBV2; D is ambiguous. CDR1 and CDR2 from the germline V gene are SNHLY and FYNNEI. This CDR3 has 14 residues. V was shortened by 6 bases and J by 1 base, with 7 bases between the two germline ends. CDR3 loop: CASRQSSGANVLTF. The CDR3 nucleotides read TGTGCCAGCAGACAGTCTTCTGGGGCCAACGTCCTGACTTTC. Variable domain in full (rest from reference TRBV2 and TRBJ2-6): EPEVTQTPSHQVTQMGQEVILRCVPISNHLYFYWYRQILGQKVEFLVSFYNNEISEKSEIFDDQFSVERPDGSNFTLKIRSTKLEDSAMYFCASRQSSGANVLTFGAGSRLTVL.

This clonotype has ten or more counts. The rearrangement links TRBV24-1 to TRBJ2-2; 9 nucleotides align to TRBD2. The CDR3 runs to 12 residues. J was trimmed by 7 bases and V by 7 bases; bases with no gene match: 0. Germline assignment: CDR1 KGHDR and CDR2 SFDVKD. CDR3 DNA: TGTGCCACCAGAGCGGGAGGCGGGGAGCTGTTTTTT. It encodes CATRAGGGELFF.

This clonotype was counted a single time. V gene TRBV7-8 combines with J gene TRBJ1-1, with D maybe TRBD1 (6 bases). Germline CDR1 SGHVS, CDR2 FQNEAQ. CDR3 length equals 16 residues. Trimming removed 2 bases at V and 7 bases at J, with 20 bases between. The CDR3 here is CASSLQGTSSYNEAFF. DNA for the CDR3: TGTGCCAGCAGCTTACAGGGGACGAGCTCCTACAATGAAGCTTTCTTT.

This clonotype was found many times. This chain joins TRBV7-3 and TRBJ1-1; D gene ambiguous. The CDR3 length is 13 residues. Germline CDR1 reads SGHTA; CDR2 reads FQGTGA. V was trimmed by 1 base and J by 3 bases, leaving 6 bases between them. The CDR3 protein is CASSLRRDTEAFF. CDR3 sequence (DNA): TGTGCCAGCAGCTTAAGGCGGGACACTGAAGCTTTCTTT.

The chain links TRBV29-1 to TRBJ1-5; TRBD1 is a possible D gene (6 bases). This CDR3 is 14 amino acids long. Per germline, CDR1 SQVTM and CDR2 ANQGSEA. Trimming took 3 bases from V and 1 from J, leaving 10 bases between them. The CDR3, as DNA: TGCAGCGTTGATTCCGGGGGCAGCAATCAGCCCCAGCATTTT. Translating it yields CSVDSGGSNQPQHF.

This chain connects TRBV7-2 to TRBJ1-1; 7 bases align to TRBD1. CDR3 size: 13 residues. J was trimmed by 8 bases and V by 1 base; bases with no gene match: 4. Germline V gene lookup returns CDR1 SGHTA and CDR2 FQGNSA. In nucleotides, the CDR3 is TGTGCCAGCAGCTTAGACTTGGACAGGGAAGCTTTCTTT. This sequence encodes CASSLDLDREAFF.

V is TRBV15 and J is TRBJ2-5; no firm D call. Germline assignment: CDR1 LNHNV and CDR2 YYDKDF (reference sequence). Trimming left V 5 bases short and J 1 base short, with 5 bases between. The CDR3 extends over 12 amino acids. CDR3 in DNA: TGTGCCACCAGCTTCCGCCAAGAGACCCAGTACTTC. The encoded protein is CATSFRQETQYF.

This clonotype was counted ten times or more. This rearrangement joins TRBV19 to TRBJ1-4; the match to TRBD1 covers 7 bases. This CDR3 has 14 amino acids. Unmatched junction bases numbered 8, after V lost 5 bases and J lost 8 bases. Germline values: CDR1 LNHDA, CDR2 SQIVND (reference sequence). The CDR3 DNA sequence: TGTGCCAGTAGTTCGTCGGACAGGTGGGAAAAACTGTTTTTT. It specifies CASSSSDRWEKLFF.

This clonotype has just one count. V gene TRBV11-1 combines with J gene TRBJ1-1, with 8 nucleotides matching TRBD1. Germline V lookup: CDR1 SGHAT, CDR2 FQDESV (reference sequence). CDR3 size: 13 residues. Germline trimming cut 5 bases from V and 8 bases from J; bases unmatched to any gene: 7. The CDR3 spells CASSLQGVMEAFF. The CDR3 coding sequence is TGTGCCAGCAGCCTACAGGGGGTGATGGAAGCTTTCTTT.

This clonotype was counted many times. The chain is built from TRBV29-1 and TRBJ2-7; the D is unclear. Per germline, CDR1 SQVTM and CDR2 ANQGSEA. The CDR3 is 13 amino acids. V was cut by 6 bases and J by 2 bases, with 14 bases left in between. CDR3 protein: CSVSLTRTYEQYF. CDR3 bases: TGCAGCGTCTCTTTGACCCGGACCTACGAGCAGTACTTC.

The chain has TRBV12-5 and TRBJ2-3; 10 bases line up with TRBD1. V lost 6 bases to trimming and J lost 3 bases; unmatched junction nucleotides: 9. The length of the CDR3 is 16 residues. Germline V gene sequence: CDR1 LGHNT, CDR2 FRNRAP. CDR3 in DNA: TGTGCTAGTGGCTGCCCCGGGACAGGGGTAACAGATACGCAGTATTTT. Translating it yields CASGCPGTGVTDTQYF.

The rearrangement joins TRBV6-5 to TRBJ1-2; 7 nucleotides align to TRBD1. This CDR3 region has 14 residues. In germline, CDR1 is MNHEY, CDR2 SVGAGI. J gave up 14 bases and V 4 bases, and 16 bases lay outside the gene matches. The CDR3 nucleotides read TGTGCCAGCAGTTTATCGGACGGGGACAGAGGGCTAACCTTC. It specifies CASSLSDGDRGLTF.

This clonotype showed up just a few times. A junction boundary mismatches the germline segment, possibly from a read error. V usage is TRBV7-2 and J usage is TRBJ2-5; D call uncertain. The CDR3 is made up of 8 amino acids. CDR1 is SGHTA, CDR2 FQGNSA, per germline. This chain's CDR3 is CASSLAAF. CDR3 DNA sequence: TGTGCCAGCAGCTTAGCGGCCTTC.

This clonotype was recorded many times. The rearrangement uses TRBV19 and TRBJ2-7, with 11 bases fitting TRBD2. This CDR3 contains 15 residues. J lost 2 bases, V lost 3 bases, and 3 bases had no gene match. Germline-derived CDR1 and CDR2 are LNHDA and SQIVND (reference sequence). The CDR3 DNA sequence: TGTGCCAGTAGTATGGCGACTAGCGGGACCTACGAGCAGTACTTC. Encoded protein: CASSMATSGTYEQYF.

This clonotype showed up many times. V and J are TRBV29-1 and TRBJ1-3; TRBD1 matches at 7 bases. CDR1 is SQVTM, CDR2 ANQGSEA, per germline. The CDR3 sequence is 14 residues long. Unmatched junction bases numbered 7, after V lost 7 bases and J lost 1 base. This CDR3 reads CSAIQGRSGNTIYF. In DNA, the CDR3 is TGCAGCGCGATACAGGGGCGATCTGGAAACACCATATATTTT.

This clonotype was observed at least ten times. The V call is TRBV5-6, the J call TRBJ1-5, with D maybe TRBD1 (6 bases). The V end was cut by 4 bases, the J end by 3 bases, with 11 bases between. This CDR3 contains 14 residues. From germline, CDR1 is SGHDT and CDR2 YYEEEE. As DNA, the CDR3 is TGTGCCAGCAGCGCGGAGGGGGACAATCAGCCCCAGCATTTT. Protein sequence: CASSAEGDNQPQHF.

The V and J genes are TRBV25-1 and TRBJ2-7, with 9 bases fitting TRBD1. Germline assignment: CDR1 MGHDK and CDR2 SYGVNS. V shed 8 bases and J 3 bases; nucleotides not matched to a gene: 5. The CDR3 is 13 residues long. CDR3 protein: CASGRTGVYEQYF. Here the CDR3 DNA reads TGTGCCAGCGGGAGGACAGGGGTCTACGAGCAGTACTTC.

This clonotype has a count of ten or more. At one boundary the junction diverges from the germline segment, which might be a read error. The rearrangement joins TRBV2 to TRBJ2-2; D not certain. The CDR3 spans 12 residues. CDR1 is SNHLY and CDR2 is FYNNEI in the germline V gene. CDR3 sequence: CASSEQTGELFF. The CDR3 DNA is TGCGCCAGCAGTGAGCAAACCGGGGAGCTGTTTTTT. The whole variable domain, filled in from reference TRBV2 and TRBJ2-2, reads EPEVTQTPSHQVTQMGQEVILRCVPISNHLYFYWYRQILGQKVEFLVSFYNNEISEKSEIFDDQFSVERPDGSNFTLKIRSTKLEDSAMYFCASSEQTGELFFGEGSRLTVL.

This clonotype occurred many times. CDR3 DNA: TGTGCCAGCAGCGTAGGAGGGGTTGGTAATGAAAAACTGTTTTTT. Its protein product is CASSVGGVGNEKLFF. The chain couples TRBV9 to TRBJ1-4; tentative D call: TRBD1 (5 bases). Germline loops: CDR1 SGDLS, CDR2 YYNGEE. V was cut by 0 bases and J by 4 bases, with 10 bases left in between. The CDR3 runs to 15 residues.

This clonotype was observed a handful of times. The rearrangement links TRBV7-2 to TRBJ2-7, with no clear D. Trimming removed 5 bases at V and 6 bases at J, with 17 bases between. Germline V gene data show CDR1 as SGHTA and CDR2 as FQGNSA. The CDR3 length is 14 residues. CDR3 in amino acids: CASSHWTGPGEQYF. CDR3 nucleotide sequence: TGTGCCAGCAGCCACTGGACCGGGCCTGGCGAGCAGTACTTC. The whole variable domain, remainder taken from reference TRBV7-2 and TRBJ2-7, is GAGVSQSPSNKVTEKGKDVELRCDPISGHTALYWYRQSLGQGLEFLIYFQGNSAPDKSGLPSDRFSAERTGGSVSTLTIQRTQQEDSAVYLCASSHWTGPGEQYFGPGTRLTVT.

This chain links TRBV10-2 with TRBJ2-7, with D possibly matching TRBD2 (6 bases). The CDR3 is 15 residues long. V was shortened by 2 bases and J by 4 bases, with 15 bases between the two germline ends. Germline CDR1 WSHSY, CDR2 SAAADI. CDR3 residues: CASSETGTRSYEQYF. The CDR3 coding sequence is TGCGCCAGCAGTGAGACCGGGACTCGAAGTTACGAGCAGTACTTC.

This clonotype has ten or more counts. The chain has TRBV7-7 and TRBJ2-5; 8 bases map to TRBD2. The CDR3 runs 14 residues. Germline trimming cut 3 bases from V and 5 bases from J; bases unmatched to any gene: 5. Germline V gene lookup returns CDR1 SSHAT and CDR2 FNYEAQ (reference sequence). For the CDR3, the DNA is TGTGCCAGCAGCTTGGGACTAGAGAGGGAGACCCAGTACTTC. Translating gives CASSLGLERETQYF.

This chain links TRBV20-1 with TRBJ1-1, with 11 bases matching TRBD1. CDR3 length equals 12 residues. CDR1 is DFQATT and CDR2 is SNEGSKA in the germline V gene (reference sequence). The CDR3 protein is CRWDRGGTEAFF. For the CDR3, the DNA is TGCAGGTGGGACAGGGGGGGCACTGAAGCTTTCTTT.

The rearrangement joins TRBV5-4 to TRBJ1-6; 7 nucleotides match TRBD1. This CDR3 is built from 14 residues. Germline V lookup: CDR1 SGHNT, CDR2 YYREEE (reference sequence). After removal of 3 bases from V and 7 bases from J, the junction contained 4 bases not matched to a gene. CDR3 sequence reads: CASSYTQGNSPLHF. DNA of the CDR3: TGTGCCAGCAGCTATACACAGGGGAATTCACCCCTCCACTTT.

This rearrangement joins TRBV29-1 to TRBJ1-4, with TRBD1 matching 10 bases. Trimming took 6 bases from V and 7 from J; bases not matched to a gene: 2. From germline, CDR1 is SQVTM and CDR2 ANQGSEA. The CDR3 runs to 12 residues. CDR3 amino acids: CSVWDRGEKLFF. Here the CDR3 DNA reads TGCAGCGTGTGGGACAGGGGTGAAAAACTGTTTTTT.

This clonotype occurred many times. The genes are TRBV19 and TRBJ1-1, with D unclear. Germline assignment: CDR1 LNHDA and CDR2 SQIVND (reference sequence). The V end lost 3 bases, the J end lost 0 bases, and 11 bases lay between the germline ends. The CDR3 extends over 15 amino acids. CDR3 residues: CASSMVADLNTEAFF. In DNA, the CDR3 is TGTGCCAGTAGTATGGTGGCAGATCTGAACACTGAAGCTTTCTTT.

This clonotype was seen at least ten times. This chain joins TRBV10-3 and TRBJ2-6; D call uncertain. CDR1 is ENHRY and CDR2 is SYGVKD in the germline V gene. V was trimmed by 2 bases and J by 0 bases, leaving 8 bases between them. The CDR3 contains 16 residues. The CDR3 DNA reads TGTGCCATCAGTGAGCAACGTGACTCTGGGGCCAACGTCCTGACTTTC. It specifies CAISEQRDSGANVLTF.

This clonotype was seen ten or more times. CDR3 nucleotides: TGTGCCAGCAGTAGGGCAAACAAGGACCAACATGGCTACACCTTC. As protein: CASSRANKDQHGYTF. The chain couples TRBV6-5 to TRBJ1-2; no definite D call. This CDR3 has 15 amino acids. Trimming left V 5 bases short and J 6 bases short, with 19 bases between. CDR1 and CDR2 from the germline V gene are MNHEY and SVGAGI.

The table lists this clonotype with a count of one. The germline gene is not matched at one end of the junction; a read error may be the cause. The chain combines TRBV15 with TRBJ2-7; maybe TRBD1 (5 bases). The CDR3 covers 16 residues. From germline, CDR1 is LNHNV and CDR2 YYDKDF (reference sequence). DNA of the CDR3: TGTGCCGCCAGCAGCTTGGACCAGGGATACTACTACGAGCAGTACTTC. Its protein is CAASSLDQGYYYEQYF.

This clonotype has a count of ten or more. This chain connects TRBV7-6 to TRBJ2-5; the D gene is possibly TRBD1 (6 bases). This CDR3 comprises 15 residues. The V end was cut by 1 base, the J end by 4 bases, with 13 bases between. Looked up from germline, CDR1 is SGHVS and CDR2 is FNYEAQ. CDR3 region: CASSLGLDSRETQYF. The CDR3 DNA reads as TGTGCCAGCAGCTTAGGGCTGGACAGCCGAGAGACCCAGTACTTC.